Below, 29 T cell receptor beta chains from the same sample are listed, as sequenced in a study of blood T cell repertoires in COVID-19 (TCRdb year 2020). Receptor amplification or capture employed the immunoSEQ multiplex PCR assay. Entries here come from immuneACCESS through TCRdb and include only in-frame sequences with V and J called. Some clones fail to appear in such tables; in the studies checked, an unresolved V gene covers under half of the shortfall, and the cause of the remainder is unknown. Present in this sample are approximately 250,000 clones, 88% of which were seen just once. The top ten clones comprise 0.75% to 1% of the sample. The sequencing input was PBMCs or T cells enriched from blood (not recorded which). These receptors all come from a woman in her thirties who had recovered from COVID-19.

CDR3: CASSAGTGGAPYEQYF. The CDR3 nucleotides are TGTGCCAGCAGCGCGGGGACAGGGGGCGCCCCCTACGAGCAGTACTTC. V usage is TRBV9 and J usage is TRBJ2-7, with 12 bases identical to TRBD1. Trimming cost V 3 bases and J 2 bases; bases outside gene matches: 6. The CDR3 runs to 16 residues. In germline, CDR1 is SGDLS, CDR2 YYNGEE.

On this clone itself: This could be a read error, since a much larger clone is one nucleotide away. This sequence joins TRBV6-2 or TRBV6-3 and TRBJ1-2, with TRBD1 matching 10 bases. The germline V gene has CDR1 MNHEY and CDR2 SVGEGT. V was clipped by 5 bases and J by 6 bases; unmatched bases: 0. This CDR3 spans 12 amino acids. In DNA form, the CDR3 reads TGTGCCAGCAGTGGGACAGGGGATGGCTACACCTTC. It is translated as CASSGTGDGYTF.

The chain is built from TRBV11-3 and TRBJ1-1, with 8 bases identical to TRBD1. V was pared by 5 bases and J by 6 bases, with 8 bases of the junction left unmatched. Germline assignment: CDR1 SGHNT and CDR2 YENEEA. CDR3 length equals 14 residues. The CDR3 is CASSPGGSKAEAFF. The CDR3 nucleotides read TGTGCCAGCAGCCCAGGGGGCTCGAAGGCTGAAGCTTTCTTT.

The J gene is TRBJ2-2, the V gene TRBV6-4, with a tentative D call TRBD2 (6 bases). This CDR3 is built from 13 residues. The germline CDR1 and CDR2 sequences are MRHNA and SNTAGT. Deletions cut 5 bases from V and 11 bases from J, with 15 bases between. The CDR3 DNA follows: TGTGCCAGCAGTTTAATAGAGGGAGGTGAGCTGTTTTTT. Its translation: CASSLIEGGELFF.

The rearrangement links TRBV7-6 to TRBJ1-3, with a tentative D call TRBD1 (5 bases). This CDR3 comprises 15 residues. The V end lost 5 bases, the J end lost 0 bases, and 11 bases lay between the germline ends. Per the germline V gene, CDR1 is SGHVS and CDR2 is FNYEAQ. The CDR3 reads CASSQTDLSGNTIYF. CDR3 DNA: TGTGCCAGCAGCCAGACAGATCTCTCTGGAAACACCATATATTTT.

The gene calls are TRBV28 and TRBJ1-1; 10 nucleotides agree with TRBD1. CDR1 MDHEN and CDR2 SYDVKM come from the germline V gene. CDR3 length: 15 residues. V trimming: 7 bases; J trimming: 4 bases; junction bases outside the gene matches: 9. Written as DNA, the CDR3 is TGTGCCAGCATCAAACGCCGGGACAGGGGCACTGAAGCTTTCTTT. It is translated as CASIKRRDRGTEAFF.

The V and J genes are TRBV30 and TRBJ1-2; TRBD1 agrees at 8 bases. The ends lost 2 bases at V and 13 bases at J; junction bases unmatched: 15. This CDR3 is 14 amino acids long. Germline V lookup: CDR1 GTSNPN, CDR2 SVGIG (reference sequence). CDR3 loop: CAWSPLAGGEIGTF. Written as DNA, the CDR3 is TGTGCCTGGAGTCCCCTCGCAGGGGGCGAGATAGGCACCTTC. Full variable domain (outside the CDR3, taken from reference TRBV30 and TRBJ1-2): SQTIHQWPATLVQPVGSPLSLECTVEGTSNPNLYWYRQAAGRGLQLLFYSVGIGQISSEVPQNLSASRPQDRQFILSSKKLLLSDSGFYLCAWSPLAGGEIGTFGSGTRLTVV.

The chain has TRBV25-1 and TRBJ2-2; D is unclear. Per germline, CDR1 MGHDK and CDR2 SYGVNS. V was clipped by 3 bases and J by 4 bases, with 9 bases between them. CDR3 size: 14 residues. The CDR3 region is CASSDRVGTGELFF. CDR3 nucleotides: TGTGCCAGCAGTGATCGGGTGGGCACCGGGGAGCTGTTTTTT. Drawing the rest from reference TRBV25-1 and TRBJ2-2, the complete variable domain is EADIYQTPRYLVIGTGKKITLECSQTMGHDKMYWYQQDPGMELHLIHYSYGVNSTEKGDLSSESTVSRIRTEHFPLTLESARPSHTSQYLCASSDRVGTGELFFGEGSRLTVL.

V usage is TRBV28 and J usage is TRBJ1-5; D is unclear. The germline gives CDR1 MDHEN, CDR2 SYDVKM. The CDR3 covers 13 residues. Deletions cut 3 bases from V and 7 bases from J, with 10 bases between. CDR3 amino acids: CASSFSSFQPQHF. The CDR3 bases are TGTGCCAGCAGTTTTTCCAGTTTCCAGCCCCAGCATTTT. The full variable domain, rest sourced from reference TRBV28 and TRBJ1-5, is DVKVTQSSRYLVKRTGEKVFLECVQDMDHENMFWYRQDPGLGLRLIYFSYDVKMKEKGDIPEGYSVSREKKERFSLILESASTNQTSMYLCASSFSSFQPQHFGDGTRLSIL.

The chain is built from TRBV7-3 and TRBJ1-1; D is uncertain. The V end lost 6 bases, the J end lost 0 bases, and 8 bases lay between the germline ends. From germline, CDR1 is SGHTA and CDR2 FQGTGA. This CDR3 comprises 13 residues. DNA for the CDR3: TGTGCCAGCAGGTTGACACTGAACACTGAAGCTTTCTTT. This codes for CASRLTLNTEAFF.

The chain links TRBV19 to TRBJ2-2; 8 nucleotides match TRBD1. V lost 1 base and J lost 5; bases outside the gene matches: 6. Germline CDR1 is LNHDA and CDR2 is SQIVND (reference sequence). The CDR3 has 16 amino acids. The CDR3 DNA follows: TGTGCCAGTAGTATAGGGACAGGGCGGGGTACCGGGGAGCTGTTTTTT. This sequence encodes CASSIGTGRGTGELFF.

V is TRBV19 and J is TRBJ2-3; perhaps TRBD1 as D (6 bases). Trimming left V 3 bases short and J 4 bases short, with 11 bases between. Per germline, CDR1 LNHDA and CDR2 SQIVND (reference sequence). The CDR3 sequence is 14 residues long. CDR3 coding DNA: TGTGCCAGTAGTATTAGGGGGACCCCAGATACGCAGTATTTT. This codes for CASSIRGTPDTQYF.

The CDR3 sequence: CASSLARDQPQHF. The CDR3 region has the DNA TGTGCCAGCAGCTTAGCCAGGGATCAGCCCCAGCATTTT. V and J are TRBV7-2 and TRBJ1-5, with a tentative D call TRBD1 (5 bases). The V end lost 0 bases, the J end lost 5 bases, and 5 bases lay between the germline ends. The V gene's germline CDR1 is SGHTA and CDR2 FQGNSA. CDR3 length: 13 residues.

The chain carries TRBV7-9 and TRBJ2-7, with 11 bases that match TRBD2. With V trimmed by 5 bases and J by 3 bases, 9 bases remained unmatched. The CDR3 runs 16 residues. Germline V gives CDR1 SEHNR, CDR2 FQNEAQ (reference sequence). CDR3 region: CASSPPPGLAVYEQYF. CDR3 sequence (DNA): TGTGCCAGCAGCCCACCACCGGGACTAGCGGTCTACGAGCAGTACTTC.

This chain connects TRBV28 to TRBJ1-4; TRBD1 is a possible D gene (5 bases). CDR3 length: 15 amino acids. Per germline, CDR1 MDHEN and CDR2 SYDVKM. V lost 8 bases and J lost 9, with 22 bases in between. Here the CDR3 reads CASLTGGEGFQKLFF. The CDR3 DNA sequence: TGTGCCAGCTTAACCGGAGGGGAAGGTTTTCAAAAACTGTTTTTT. The full variable domain, its missing parts supplied by reference TRBV28 and TRBJ1-4, is DVKVTQSSRYLVKRTGEKVFLECVQDMDHENMFWYRQDPGLGLRLIYFSYDVKMKEKGDIPEGYSVSREKKERFSLILESASTNQTSMYLCASLTGGEGFQKLFFGSGTQLSVL.

The sample holds a few counts of this clone. V is TRBV28 and J is TRBJ1-1, with D maybe TRBD1 (5 bases). V lost 3 bases and J 12 bases, leaving 17 bases between the germline ends. The CDR3 loop spans 13 amino acids. From germline, CDR1 is MDHEN and CDR2 SYDVKM. The CDR3 coding sequence is TGTGCCAGCAGTTTGACCTTAGATAGGGGAACTTTCTTT. Encoded protein: CASSLTLDRGTFF.

The genes are TRBV7-2 and TRBJ2-4, with D possibly being TRBD1 (6 bases). The germline V gene encodes CDR1 SGHTA and CDR2 FQGNSA. The CDR3 length is 14 residues. Trimming left V 5 bases short and J 7 bases short, with 15 bases between. CDR3 in amino acids: CASSRARGWNIQYF. The CDR3 DNA follows: TGTGCCAGCAGCCGTGCCAGGGGATGGAACATTCAGTACTTC.

The CDR3 reads CASTKQPGAAGELFF. DNA of the CDR3: TGCGCCAGCACCAAGCAGCCAGGGGCCGCCGGGGAGCTGTTTTTT. The gene calls are TRBV5-1 and TRBJ2-2, with D tentatively TRBD1 (6 bases). CDR1 SGHRS and CDR2 YFSETQ come from the germline V gene. V shed 6 bases and J shed 6 bases, with 18 bases lying between them. This CDR3 is 15 amino acids long.

The chain combines TRBV19 with TRBJ2-1; 7 bases line up with TRBD2. Germline CDR1 LNHDA, CDR2 SQIVND (reference sequence). V gave up 1 base and J gave up 5 bases; unmatched junction bases: 5. The CDR3 extends over 15 amino acids. The CDR3 is CASSIGGGWNNEQFF. Written as DNA, the CDR3 is TGTGCCAGTAGTATAGGGGGAGGGTGGAACAATGAGCAGTTCTTC.

V and J are TRBV9 and TRBJ1-1; unclear D gene. V shed 0 bases and J shed 2 bases, with 14 bases lying between them. The CDR3 sequence is 16 residues long. Per the germline V gene, CDR1 is SGDLS and CDR2 is YYNGEE. The CDR3 is CASSVGARGSNTEAFF. The DNA for the CDR3 is TGTGCCAGCAGCGTAGGAGCACGAGGGAGCAACACTGAAGCTTTCTTT.

The chain links TRBV12-1 to TRBJ1-2. TRBV12-1 is a pseudogene locus. The CDR3 spans 16 residues. CDR3 sequence reads: CASSNLGGDMLGGYTF. For the CDR3, the DNA is TGTGCCAGCAGCAACCTTGGGGGGGATATGTTGGGAGGCTACACCTTC.

This chain uses TRBV7-9 with TRBJ2-7; the match to TRBD1 covers 7 bases. Per the germline V gene, CDR1 is SEHNR and CDR2 is FQNEAQ (reference sequence). There are 16 residues in the CDR3. V dropped 5 bases and J dropped 2; count of bases not matched to a gene: 12. The CDR3 nucleotides are TGTGCCAGCAGCGGAAAACGACCCGGACAGGCCTACGAGCAGTACTTC. Protein product: CASSGKRPGQAYEQYF.

As DNA, the CDR3 is TGTGCCAGCAGCCAGCTTCTCGGTACTAGCACAGATACGCAGTATTTT. As protein: CASSQLLGTSTDTQYF. The rearrangement joins TRBV3-1 (or the pseudogene TRBV3-2) to TRBJ2-3, with no clear D. The CDR3 is 16 residues long. From germline, CDR1 is LGHDT and CDR2 YNNKEL (reference sequence). Trimming took 3 bases from V and 0 from J, leaving 13 bases between them.

The chain links TRBV7-3 to TRBJ2-5, with 9 bases identical to TRBD1. J was trimmed by 6 bases and V by 6 bases; bases with no gene match: 5. CDR3 length: 13 amino acids. Germline CDR1 and CDR2: SGHTA and FQGTGA. The CDR3 DNA reads TGTGCCAGCAGTGGGGACAGGGAGCAGACCCAGTACTTC. It codes for CASSGDREQTQYF.

The genes are TRBV30 and TRBJ2-3; 7 bases fit TRBD2. The CDR3 sequence is 13 residues long. V shed 6 bases and J 4 bases; nucleotides not matched to a gene: 7. Per the germline V gene, CDR1 is GTSNPN and CDR2 is SVGIG (reference sequence). The CDR3 protein is CACGRWGADTQYF. CDR3 nucleotide sequence: TGTGCCTGCGGGAGGTGGGGTGCAGATACGCAGTATTTT.

The chain joins TRBV27 to TRBJ1-4, with D maybe TRBD1 (5 bases). Germline assignment: CDR1 MNHEY and CDR2 SMNVEV (reference sequence). The CDR3 totals 16 residues. The V gene lost 3 bases and the J gene lost 7 bases, with 18 bases spanning the gap. This CDR3 is CASSFGSSGVREKLFF. The CDR3 nucleotides are TGTGCCAGCAGTTTCGGTAGTTCGGGGGTCCGTGAAAAACTGTTTTTT.

The chain combines TRBV29-1 with TRBJ1-2; D ambiguous. Germline V gene lookup returns CDR1 SQVTM and CDR2 ANQGSEA. V was clipped by 7 bases and J by 9 bases, with 24 bases between them. The CDR3 is 14 residues long. The CDR3 sequence: CSALKPGIQGSYTF. CDR3 nucleotide sequence: TGCAGCGCTCTTAAACCCGGGATCCAAGGGAGCTACACCTTC.

The chain combines TRBV4-2 with TRBJ2-7, with D perhaps matching TRBD2 (5 bases). V was trimmed by 1 base and J by 6 bases, leaving 10 bases between them. Germline CDR1 is LGHNA and CDR2 is YNFKEQ. CDR3 size: 13 residues. CDR3 sequence reads: CASSQGLALEQYF. In nucleotides, the CDR3 is TGTGCCAGCAGCCAAGGGCTAGCACTCGAGCAGTACTTC.

The CDR3 nucleotides read TGTGCCACCAGCAGCAGACTAGCCTCCATGGAACCGAATGAGCAGTTCTTC. Amino acids: CATSSRLASMEPNEQFF. This sequence joins TRBV15 and TRBJ2-1; 7 bases match TRBD2. Germline lookup yields CDR1 LNHNV and CDR2 YYDKDF (reference sequence). The CDR3 length is 17 residues. The junction had 15 bases not matched to a gene; V was cut back by 3 bases and J by 7 bases. Together with reference TRBV15 and TRBJ2-1, the CDR3 gives the full variable domain: DAMVIQNPRYQVTQFGKPVTLSCSQTLNHNVMYWYQQKSSQAPKLLFHYYDKDFNNEADTPDNFQSRRPNTSFCFLDIRSPGLGDTAMYLCATSSRLASMEPNEQFFGPGTRLTVL.